This TCR beta chain was sequenced during a study of post-analysis software for immune sequencing data. Study summary: Several disease courses (relapsing-remitting, secondary progressive and progressive-relapsing) of multiple sclerosis were included.

As for this clonotype: As yet, its antigen is unknown.

Study-level results: The five TRBV segments detected at higher frequency in patients than in controls included TRBV5-6, TRBV5-1 and TRBV20-1. For normalized Chao1 diversity, multiple sclerosis patients scored significantly lower than controls did.

From germline, CDR1 is DFQATT and CDR2 SNEGSKA (reference sequence). V was trimmed by 4 bases and J by 2 bases, leaving 15 bases between them. The CDR3 totals 14 residues. Presence of unique molecular identifiers characterized the TCR beta cDNA libraries. Between roughly 1 and 10 million T cells gave rise to roughly 0.5 million cDNA molecules. TCRdb re-called the PCR reads through MiXCR, storing one row per CDR3 protein. The sample holds some 700,000 distinct CDR3 sequences, approximately 60% seen once. The chain employs TRBV20-1 and TRBJ2-7; TRBD1 might be the D (5 bases). The sequencing input was blood. The sequence was obtained from a girl aged 2-9 years with multiple sclerosis. CDR3 residues: CSAIRGVFTYEQYF. As DNA, the CDR3 is TGCAGTGCTATTAGGGGTGTCTTCACCTACGAGCAGTACTTC.